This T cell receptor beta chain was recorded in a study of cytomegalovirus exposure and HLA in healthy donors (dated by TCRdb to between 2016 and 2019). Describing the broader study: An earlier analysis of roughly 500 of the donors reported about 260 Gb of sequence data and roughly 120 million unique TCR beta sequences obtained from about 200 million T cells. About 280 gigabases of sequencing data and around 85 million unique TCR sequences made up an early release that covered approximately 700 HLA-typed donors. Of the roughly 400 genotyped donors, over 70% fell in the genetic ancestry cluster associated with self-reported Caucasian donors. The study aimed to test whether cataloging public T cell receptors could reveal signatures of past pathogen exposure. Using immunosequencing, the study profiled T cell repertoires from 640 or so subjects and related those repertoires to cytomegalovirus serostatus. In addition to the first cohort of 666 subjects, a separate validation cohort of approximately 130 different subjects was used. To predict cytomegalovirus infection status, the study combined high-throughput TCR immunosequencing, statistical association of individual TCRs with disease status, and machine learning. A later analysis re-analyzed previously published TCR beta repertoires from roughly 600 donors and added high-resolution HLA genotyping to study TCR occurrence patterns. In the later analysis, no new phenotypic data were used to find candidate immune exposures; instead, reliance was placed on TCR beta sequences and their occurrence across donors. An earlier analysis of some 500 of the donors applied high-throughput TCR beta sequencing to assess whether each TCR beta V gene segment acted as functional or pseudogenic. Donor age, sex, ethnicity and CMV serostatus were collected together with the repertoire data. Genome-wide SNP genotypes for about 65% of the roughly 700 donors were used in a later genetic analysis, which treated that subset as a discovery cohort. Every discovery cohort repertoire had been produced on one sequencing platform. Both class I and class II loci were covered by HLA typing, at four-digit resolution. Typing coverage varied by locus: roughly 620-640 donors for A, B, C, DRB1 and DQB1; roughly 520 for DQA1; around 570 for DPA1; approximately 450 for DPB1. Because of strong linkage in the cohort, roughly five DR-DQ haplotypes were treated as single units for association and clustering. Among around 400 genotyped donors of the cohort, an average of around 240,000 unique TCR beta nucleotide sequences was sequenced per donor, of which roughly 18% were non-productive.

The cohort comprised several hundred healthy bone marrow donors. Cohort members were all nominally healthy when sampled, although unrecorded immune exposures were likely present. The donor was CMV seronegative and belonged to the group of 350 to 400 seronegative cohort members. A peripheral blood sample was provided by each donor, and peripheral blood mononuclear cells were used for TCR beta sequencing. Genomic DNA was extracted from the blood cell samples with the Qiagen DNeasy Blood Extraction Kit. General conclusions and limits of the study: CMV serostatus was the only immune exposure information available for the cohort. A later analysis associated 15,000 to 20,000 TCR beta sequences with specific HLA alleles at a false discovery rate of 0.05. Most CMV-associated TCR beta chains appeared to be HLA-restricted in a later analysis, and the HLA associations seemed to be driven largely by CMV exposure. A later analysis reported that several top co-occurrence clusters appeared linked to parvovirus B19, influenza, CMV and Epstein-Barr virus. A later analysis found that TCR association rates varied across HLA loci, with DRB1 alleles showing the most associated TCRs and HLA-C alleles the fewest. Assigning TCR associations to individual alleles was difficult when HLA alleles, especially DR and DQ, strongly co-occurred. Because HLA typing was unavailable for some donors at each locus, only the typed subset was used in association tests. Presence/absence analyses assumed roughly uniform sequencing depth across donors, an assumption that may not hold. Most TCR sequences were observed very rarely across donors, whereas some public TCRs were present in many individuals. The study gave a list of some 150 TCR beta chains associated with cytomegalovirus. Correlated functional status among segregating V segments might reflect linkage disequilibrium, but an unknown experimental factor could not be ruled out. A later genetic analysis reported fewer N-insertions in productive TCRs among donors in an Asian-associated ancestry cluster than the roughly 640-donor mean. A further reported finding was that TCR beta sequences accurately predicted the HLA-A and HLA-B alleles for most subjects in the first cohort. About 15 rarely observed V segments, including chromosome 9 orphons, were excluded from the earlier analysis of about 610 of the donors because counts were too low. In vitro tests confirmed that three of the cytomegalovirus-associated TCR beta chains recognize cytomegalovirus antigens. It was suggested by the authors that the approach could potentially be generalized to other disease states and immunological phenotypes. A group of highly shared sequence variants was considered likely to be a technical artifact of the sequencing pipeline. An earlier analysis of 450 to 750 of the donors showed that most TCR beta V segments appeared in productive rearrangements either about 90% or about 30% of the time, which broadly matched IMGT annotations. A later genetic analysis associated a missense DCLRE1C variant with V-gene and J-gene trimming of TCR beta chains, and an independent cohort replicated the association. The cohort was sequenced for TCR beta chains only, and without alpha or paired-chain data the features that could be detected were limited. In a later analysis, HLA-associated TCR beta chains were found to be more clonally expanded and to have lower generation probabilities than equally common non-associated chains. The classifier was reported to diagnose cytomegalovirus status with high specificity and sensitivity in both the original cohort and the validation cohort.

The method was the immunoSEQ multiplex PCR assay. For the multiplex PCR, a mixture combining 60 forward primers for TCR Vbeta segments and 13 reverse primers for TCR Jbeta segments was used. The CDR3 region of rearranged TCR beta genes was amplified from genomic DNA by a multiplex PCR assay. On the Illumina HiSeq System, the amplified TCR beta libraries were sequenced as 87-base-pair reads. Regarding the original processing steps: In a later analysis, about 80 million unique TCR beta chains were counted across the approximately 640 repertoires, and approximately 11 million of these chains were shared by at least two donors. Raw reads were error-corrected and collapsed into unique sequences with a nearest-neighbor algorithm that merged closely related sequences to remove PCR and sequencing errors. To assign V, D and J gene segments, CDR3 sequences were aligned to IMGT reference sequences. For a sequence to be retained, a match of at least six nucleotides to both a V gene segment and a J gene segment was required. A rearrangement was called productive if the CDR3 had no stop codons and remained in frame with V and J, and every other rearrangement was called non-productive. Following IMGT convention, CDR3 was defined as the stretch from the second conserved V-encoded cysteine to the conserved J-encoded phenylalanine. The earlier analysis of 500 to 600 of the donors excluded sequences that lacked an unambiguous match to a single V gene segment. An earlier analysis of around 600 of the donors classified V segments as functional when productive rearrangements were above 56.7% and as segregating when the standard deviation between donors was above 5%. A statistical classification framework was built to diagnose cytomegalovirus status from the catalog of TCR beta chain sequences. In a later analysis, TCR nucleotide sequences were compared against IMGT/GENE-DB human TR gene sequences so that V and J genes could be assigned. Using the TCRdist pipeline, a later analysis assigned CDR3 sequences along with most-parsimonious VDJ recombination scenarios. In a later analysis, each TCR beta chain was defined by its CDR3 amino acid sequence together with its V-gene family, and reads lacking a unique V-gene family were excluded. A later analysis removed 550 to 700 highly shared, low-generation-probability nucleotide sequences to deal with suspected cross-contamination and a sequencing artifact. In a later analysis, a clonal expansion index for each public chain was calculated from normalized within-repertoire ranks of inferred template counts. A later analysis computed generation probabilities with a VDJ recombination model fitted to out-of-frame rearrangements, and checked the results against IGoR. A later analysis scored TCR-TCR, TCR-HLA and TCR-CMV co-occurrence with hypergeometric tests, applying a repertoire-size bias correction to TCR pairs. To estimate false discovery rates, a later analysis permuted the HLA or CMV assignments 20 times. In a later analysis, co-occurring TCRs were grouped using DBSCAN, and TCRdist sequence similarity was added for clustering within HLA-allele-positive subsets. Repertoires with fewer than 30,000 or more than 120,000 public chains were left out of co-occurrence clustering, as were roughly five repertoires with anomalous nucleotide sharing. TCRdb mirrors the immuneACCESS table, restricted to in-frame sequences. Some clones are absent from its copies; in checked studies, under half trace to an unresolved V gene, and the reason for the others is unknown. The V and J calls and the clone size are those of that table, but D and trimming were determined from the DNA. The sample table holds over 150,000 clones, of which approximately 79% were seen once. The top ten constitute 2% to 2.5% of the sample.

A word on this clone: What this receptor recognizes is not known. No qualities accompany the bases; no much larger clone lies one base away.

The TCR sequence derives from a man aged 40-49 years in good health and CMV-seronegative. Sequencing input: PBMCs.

The bases read TGTGCCAGCAGCTCAACGGGGGGCGGCAATCAGCCCCAGCATTTT. Its translation is CASSSTGGGNQPQHF. The chain employs TRBV7-8 and TRBJ1-5; the D gene is perhaps TRBD1, from 6 matching bases. The V and J ends are trimmed by 4 bases and 2 bases, leaving 12 bases between them. The cysteine opens and the phenylalanine closes a CDR3 of 15 amino acids. The retained sequence is limited to the CDR3, 45 bases, with the frame set at the first base. The germline V gene supplies CDR1 SGHVS and CDR2 FQNEAQ. Joined to the reference TRBV7-8 and TRBJ1-5 proteins, this CDR3 gives the full variable domain: GAGVSQSPRYKVAKRGQDVALRCDPISGHVSLFWYQQALGQGPEFLTYFQNEAQLDKSGLPSDRFFAERPEGSVSTLKIQRTQQEDSAVYLCASSSTGGGNQPQHFGDGTRLSIL.